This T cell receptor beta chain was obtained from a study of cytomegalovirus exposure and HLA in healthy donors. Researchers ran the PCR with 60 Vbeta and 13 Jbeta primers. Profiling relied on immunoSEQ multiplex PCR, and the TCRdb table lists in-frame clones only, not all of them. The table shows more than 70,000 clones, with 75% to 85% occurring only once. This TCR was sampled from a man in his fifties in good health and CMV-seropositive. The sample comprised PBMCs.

DNA for the CDR3: TGTGCCAGCAGCTTATCCCCCACAGGGTGGATGCAAGAGACCCAGTACTTC. Its translation is CASSLSPTGWMQETQYF. The J gene is TRBJ2-5, the V gene TRBV7-8, with D possibly being TRBD1 (6 bases). The length of the CDR3 is 17 residues. Trimming took 2 bases from V and 2 from J, leaving 18 bases between them. From germline, CDR1 is SGHVS and CDR2 FQNEAQ. Using reference TRBV7-8 and TRBJ2-5 for the parts outside the CDR3, the full variable domain is GAGVSQSPRYKVAKRGQDVALRCDPISGHVSLFWYQQALGQGPEFLTYFQNEAQLDKSGLPSDRFFAERPEGSVSTLKIQRTQQEDSAVYLCASSLSPTGWMQETQYFGPGTRLLVL.